The T cell receptor (beta chain) under discussion was sequenced for a study of cytomegalovirus exposure and HLA in healthy donors. General study results and limits: Among TCR beta chains, those listed as cytomegalovirus-associated numbered approximately 150. Analyzed later, association rates of TCRs varied across HLA loci, with DRB1 most and HLA-C fewest.

CDR3 size: 15 residues. Trimming took 7 bases from V and 0 from J, leaving 17 bases between them. Germline V gene sequence: CDR1 SGDLS, CDR2 YYNGEE. Use of 60 Vbeta and 13 Jbeta primers characterized the PCR. Assay used: immunoSEQ multiplex PCR; TCRdb lists only in-frame clones, some missing. The sample has around 150,000 clones; roughly 9% are singletons. This clone was observed a few times. The antigen remains unidentified. Healthy bone marrow donors made up the donors. This clonotype originated in a woman between 35 and 50 years old in good health and CMV-seropositive. J is TRBJ2-7 and V is TRBV9; no definite D call. What was sequenced was PBMCs. For the CDR3, the DNA is TGTGCCAGCGCCCCTGGGCACGGCAGCTCCTACGAGCAGTACTTC. It codes for CASAPGHGSSYEQYF.